Listed here are 32 T cell receptor beta chains from one sample, sequenced in a study of post-analysis software for immune sequencing data. Their antigen targets remain unknown. Study conclusions and caveats: Patients used several TRBV segments, including TRBV5-6, TRBV5-1 and TRBV20-1, more often than controls.

Unique-molecular-identifier-tagged TCR beta cDNA libraries were used. Each CDR3 protein gets one entry after TCRdb re-called the PCR reads with MiXCR. The data show 750,000 to 950,000 distinct CDR3 sequences, with roughly 50% seen just once and approximately 4.4% held by the top ten. What was sequenced was blood. The receptors here all came from a girl aged 10-17 years with multiple sclerosis.

About this clonotype: With a much larger clone just one base away, this may be a read error. The J gene is TRBJ2-7, the V gene TRBV2; D is undetermined. V lost 2 bases and J lost 2, with 7 bases in between. This CDR3 spans 13 amino acids. Germline CDR1 is SNHLY and CDR2 is FYNNEI. The CDR3 is CASSEPFAYEQYF. For the CDR3, the DNA is TGTGCCAGCAGTGAACCATTCGCCTACGAGCAGTACTTC.

This clonotype occurred a few times. The CDR3 DNA reads as TGTGCCAGCAGTTTAGCGGGAGGGCCGGAATCAAAGAAGTTCTTC. This translates into CASSLAGGPESKKFF. The V call is TRBV6-1, the J call TRBJ2-1, with TRBD2 matching over 11 bases. Germline V gene lookup returns CDR1 MNHNS and CDR2 SASEGT. The CDR3 length is 15 residues. V was clipped by 5 bases and J by 14 bases; unmatched bases: 14.

CDR3 region: CASTPDRGRNTIYF. The CDR3 DNA reads TGTGCCAGCACCCCTGACAGGGGAAGAAACACCATATATTTT. The J gene is TRBJ1-3, the V gene TRBV12-3 or TRBV12-4, with 8 bases aligning to TRBD1. This CDR3 contains 14 residues. V shed 7 bases, J shed 5 bases, and the junction held 7 bases outside the gene matches.

The J gene is TRBJ1-2, the V gene TRBV3-1; no firm D call. The germline gives CDR1 LGHDT, CDR2 YNNKEL (reference sequence). Trimming took off 0 bases at V and 4 bases at J, with 9 bases between the two ends. CDR3 length: 14 residues. The CDR3 is CASSQDEGRYGYTF. The CDR3 coding sequence is TGTGCCAGCAGCCAAGACGAAGGCCGCTATGGCTACACCTTC.

This clonotype was seen only a few times. The V gene is TRBV6-6, the J gene TRBJ2-5, with D perhaps matching TRBD1 or TRBD2 (5 bases each). The CDR3 has 14 amino acids. Germline CDR1 MNHNY, CDR2 SVGAGI (reference sequence). Trimming cost V 4 bases and J 4 bases, with 13 bases left between them. This chain's CDR3 is CASSFGTRTETQYF. CDR3 in DNA: TGTGCCAGCAGTTTCGGGACCCGCACAGAGACCCAGTACTTC.

This chain uses TRBV5-1 with TRBJ2-1; 8 bases agree with TRBD2. V was pared by 4 bases and J by 8 bases, with 14 bases of the junction left unmatched. There are 16 residues in the CDR3. Germline V gives CDR1 SGHRS, CDR2 YFSETQ. In nucleotides, the CDR3 is TGCGCCAGCAGCACCAAGGTATCGGGAGGGCCCTATGAGCAGTTCTTC. Amino acid sequence: CASSTKVSGGPYEQFF.

A few counts support this clonotype. The V gene is TRBV2, the J gene TRBJ1-1; D unresolved. Trimming took off 7 bases at V and 6 bases at J, with 12 bases between the two ends. The CDR3 extends over 12 amino acids. Germline-derived CDR1 and CDR2 are SNHLY and FYNNEI. The CDR3 sequence: CASNSQYAEAFF. Written as DNA, the CDR3 is TGTGCCAGCAATTCACAGTATGCTGAAGCTTTCTTT.

The rearrangement uses TRBV12-3 or TRBV12-4 and TRBJ2-5, with 15 nucleotides matching TRBD2. The CDR3 consists of 14 residues. After removal of 4 bases from V and 11 bases from J, the junction contained 5 bases not matched to a gene. The CDR3 reads CASSSGLAGGEQYF. The CDR3 DNA reads as TGTGCCAGCAGTTCGGGACTAGCGGGAGGTGAGCAGTACTTC.

This chain uses TRBV27 with TRBJ2-5; possible D gene TRBD1, 6 bases. Trimming removed 8 bases at V and 11 bases at J, with 24 bases between. Germline V gene sequence: CDR1 MNHEY, CDR2 SMNVEV (reference sequence). This CDR3 spans 14 amino acids. In DNA, the CDR3 is TGTGCCAGCGGCCCGACAGGTTTTAGGGATGAGCAGTACTTC. Amino acids: CASGPTGFRDEQYF.

The rearrangement links TRBV5-4 to TRBJ2-3; D is unclear. This CDR3 region has 14 residues. Trimming took 0 bases from V and 7 from J, leaving 12 bases between them. Germline V gene lookup returns CDR1 SGHNT and CDR2 YYREEE (reference sequence). The CDR3 loop reads CASSLDPTRNTQYF. Written as DNA, the CDR3 is TGTGCCAGCAGCTTGGACCCGACACGGAATACGCAGTATTTT.

This rearrangement joins TRBV15 to TRBJ2-7; 7 bases fit TRBD2. Looked up from germline, CDR1 is LNHNV and CDR2 is YYDKDF (reference sequence). The ends lost 1 base at V and 5 bases at J; junction bases unmatched: 5. CDR3 length: 14 residues. The CDR3 DNA sequence: TGTGCCACCAGCAGAGCCGGTCTAGCGGACGAGCAGTACTTC. It translates to CATSRAGLADEQYF.

The table lists this clonotype with a few counts. The chain has TRBV29-1 and TRBJ1-2, with TRBD1 matching 7 bases. The CDR3 loop spans 11 amino acids. The V segment lost 7 bases and the J segment 4 bases; nucleotides outside the gene matches: 3. Germline assignment: CDR1 SQVTM and CDR2 ANQGSEA. The CDR3 DNA reads TGCAGCGCACAGGGGAGCTATGGCTACACCTTC. As protein: CSAQGSYGYTF.

This clonotype was picked up one time. The chain combines TRBV10-3 with TRBJ1-2; tentatively, D is TRBD1 (5 bases). Deletions cut 8 bases from V and 8 bases from J, with 18 bases between. CDR1 is ENHRY and CDR2 is SYGVKD in the germline V gene. This CDR3 is built from 13 residues. CDR3 in amino acids: CAIGYSGAEGYTF. Here the CDR3 DNA reads TGTGCCATCGGGTATTCCGGGGCGGAGGGCTACACCTTC.

The chain combines TRBV6-5 with TRBJ1-4, with D perhaps TRBD1 (5 bases). This CDR3 has 15 amino acids. V shed 6 bases and J shed 0 bases, with 11 bases lying between them. In germline, CDR1 is MNHEY, CDR2 SVGAGI. CDR3 loop: CASRRDWATNEKLFF. CDR3 sequence (DNA): TGTGCCAGCAGACGGGACTGGGCAACTAATGAAAAACTGTTTTTT.

The V and J genes are TRBV20-1 and TRBJ2-7; possible D gene TRBD2, 5 bases. The V gene's germline CDR1 is DFQATT and CDR2 SNEGSKA (reference sequence). This CDR3 is built from 15 residues. The V and J ends lost 4 bases and 7 bases respectively, with 23 bases between them. The DNA of the CDR3 is TGCAGTGCTACCTTTGGGCAGCGGAATTACAATGAGCAGTACTTC. Translating gives CSATFGQRNYNEQYF.

The chain carries TRBV18 and TRBJ2-1; 12 nucleotides line up with TRBD2. V was pared by 0 bases and J by 9 bases, with 6 bases of the junction left unmatched. The CDR3 contains 16 residues. CDR1 KGHSH and CDR2 LQKENI come from the germline V gene. CDR3 in DNA: TGTGCCAGCTCACCACCGACTAGCGGGAGTAAGGGTGAGCAGTTCTTC. Encoded protein: CASSPPTSGSKGEQFF.

The chain recombines TRBV7-2 with TRBJ2-3; D is ambiguous. V was trimmed by 4 bases and J by 6 bases, leaving 8 bases between them. The germline V gene encodes CDR1 SGHTA and CDR2 FQGNSA. The CDR3 has 12 residues. CDR3 nucleotides: TGTGCCAGCAGCTCCGCGTGGGATACGCAGTATTTT. This sequence encodes CASSSAWDTQYF. Drawing the rest from reference TRBV7-2 and TRBJ2-3, the complete variable domain is GAGVSQSPSNKVTEKGKDVELRCDPISGHTALYWYRQSLGQGLEFLIYFQGNSAPDKSGLPSDRFSAERTGGSVSTLTIQRTQQEDSAVYLCASSSAWDTQYFGPGTRLTVL.

V gene TRBV12-3 or TRBV12-4 combines with J gene TRBJ1-2; D not resolved. This CDR3 has 13 residues. The V end lost 6 bases, the J end lost 3 bases, and 11 bases lay between the germline ends. CDR3 amino acids: CASRMDGDYGYTF. The DNA of the CDR3 is TGTGCCAGCAGGATGGACGGGGACTATGGCTACACCTTC.

The chain carries TRBV4-2 and TRBJ2-1, with D possibly TRBD2 on 5 matching bases. The CDR3 covers 15 residues. With 1 base removed from V and 5 bases from J, the gap between germline ends came to 12 bases. Per the germline V gene, CDR1 is LGHNA and CDR2 is YNFKEQ. Here the CDR3 DNA reads TGTGCCAGCAGCCAAGTAGCGAGACTTGACAATGAGCAGTTCTTC. It codes for CASSQVARLDNEQFF.

This clonotype was counted a few times. The V and J genes are TRBV27 and TRBJ2-1; the match to TRBD2 covers 10 bases. Losses at the gene ends were 5 bases for V and 1 base for J; bases not matched to a gene: 11. Germline V lookup: CDR1 MNHEY, CDR2 SMNVEV (reference sequence). The CDR3 extends over 18 amino acids. The CDR3 bases are TGTGCCAGCAGTCGATCCGGGACTAGCGACTATTCCTACAATGAGCAGTTCTTC. Protein sequence: CASSRSGTSDYSYNEQFF.

The chain couples TRBV7-2 to TRBJ2-7; perhaps D is TRBD1 or TRBD2 (5 bases each). The CDR3 contains 15 residues. Trimming stripped 3 bases from V and 2 bases from J, with 14 bases between. Germline V gene sequence: CDR1 SGHTA, CDR2 FQGNSA. The CDR3 DNA follows: TGTGCCAGCAGCTTGGGGACGGACTTCCCCTACGAGCAGTACTTC. Its protein is CASSLGTDFPYEQYF.

The CDR3 DNA reads as TGTGCCAGCAGTGAAACAGGGGGCGGCTACACCTTC. Amino acid sequence: CASSETGGGYTF. The J gene is TRBJ1-2, the V gene TRBV6-1; 9 bases match TRBD1. This CDR3 comprises 12 residues. The V segment lost 2 bases and the J segment 8 bases; nucleotides outside the gene matches: 0. Germline assignment: CDR1 MNHNS and CDR2 SASEGT.

This clonotype was detected a few times. The rearrangement links TRBV20-1 to TRBJ2-5; tentatively, D is TRBD1 (7 bases). Trimming removed 1 base at V and 5 bases at J, with 20 bases between. Germline lookup yields CDR1 DFQATT and CDR2 SNEGSKA (reference sequence). This CDR3 is built from 16 residues. CDR3 residues: CSARVRTGGFVETQYF. The CDR3 nucleotides are TGCAGTGCTAGAGTAAGGACAGGAGGGTTCGTGGAGACCCAGTACTTC.

The V gene is TRBV9, the J gene TRBJ2-5; D tentatively reads TRBD1 or TRBD2 (6 bases each). Germline lookup yields CDR1 SGDLS and CDR2 YYNGEE. The V end was cut by 0 bases, the J end by 5 bases, with 14 bases between. The CDR3 contains 15 residues. The CDR3 DNA follows: TGTGCCAGCAGCGTAGAAGGGGGGCTGAGGGAGACCCAGTACTTC. It translates to CASSVEGGLRETQYF.

The chain joins TRBV30 to TRBJ2-7; D is uncertain. The length of the CDR3 is 12 residues. The V gene's germline CDR1 is GTSNPN and CDR2 SVGIG (reference sequence). The V gene lost 3 bases and the J gene lost 0 bases, with 6 bases spanning the gap. DNA for the CDR3: TGTGCCTGGAGCGAGTTCTCCTACGAGCAGTACTTC. Translated: CAWSEFSYEQYF.

This clonotype turned up a few times. The V call is TRBV29-1, the J call TRBJ2-5, with 8 bases fitting TRBD1. From germline, CDR1 is SQVTM and CDR2 ANQGSEA. The V gene end was trimmed by 3 bases and the J gene end by 1 base; junction bases not matched to a gene: 4. The CDR3 runs 14 residues. The CDR3 is CSVETGVIQETQYF. The CDR3 region has the DNA TGCAGCGTTGAGACAGGGGTTATCCAAGAGACCCAGTACTTC.

The DNA of the CDR3 is TGTGCCATCAGTGAGTCGGGGGAATCGGCGGAGACCCAGTACTTC. It translates to CAISESGESAETQYF. V and J are TRBV10-3 and TRBJ2-5, with D perhaps assigned TRBD1 or TRBD2 (5 bases each). CDR1 is ENHRY, CDR2 SYGVKD, per germline. The CDR3 is 15 amino acids. Between the trimmed V and J ends, which lost 0 bases and 5 bases, there was a span of 13 bases.

The CDR3 reads CASSVIDSSYEQYF. The CDR3 nucleotides are TGTGCCAGCAGCGTGATCGACAGCTCCTACGAGCAGTACTTC. This chain uses TRBV9 with TRBJ2-7; a possible D gene is TRBD1 (5 bases). V gave up 2 bases and J gave up 0 bases, with 9 bases separating them. There are 14 residues in the CDR3. Germline values: CDR1 SGDLS, CDR2 YYNGEE.

This chain uses TRBV21-1 with TRBJ2-7; TRBD2, the table's D call, was not compared with the DNA. TRBV21-1 is given as a pseudogene. This CDR3 is built from 18 residues. The CDR3 DNA reads as TGTGCCAGCAGCAAAGCTGGCCTAGCGGGGTTGAGCTCCTACGAGCAGTACTTC. Its protein is CASSKAGLAGLSSYEQYF.

The sample holds a few counts of this clonotype. V and J are TRBV29-1 and TRBJ2-6; TRBD1 might be the D (5 bases). The CDR3 runs to 16 residues. Germline V gives CDR1 SQVTM, CDR2 ANQGSEA. Trimming pared 7 bases from V and 1 base from J, leaving 17 bases between. The CDR3 nucleotides read TGCAGCGGCTTGACAGTTACCTTATCTGGGGCCAACGTCCTGACTTTC. Protein: CSGLTVTLSGANVLTF.

The chain uses TRBV12-3 or TRBV12-4 and TRBJ2-3; 12 bases agree with TRBD2. The CDR3 has 17 amino acids. V lost 2 bases, J lost 0 bases, and 3 bases stayed unmatched. CDR3: CASSLRTSGGSTDTQYF. In DNA, the CDR3 is TGTGCCAGCAGTTTAAGAACTAGCGGGGGGAGCACAGATACGCAGTATTTT.

The genes are TRBV5-5 and TRBJ2-1; 7 bases agree with TRBD2. Germline CDR1 SGHKS, CDR2 YYEKEE (reference sequence). V gave up 2 bases and J gave up 5 bases; unmatched junction bases: 13. This CDR3 region has 17 residues. CDR3 amino acids: CASSFYSGAFIHNEQFF. Written as DNA, the CDR3 is TGTGCCAGCAGCTTTTACAGCGGGGCCTTTATACACAATGAGCAGTTCTTC. Full variable domain (remainder filled in from reference TRBV5-5 and TRBJ2-1): DAGVTQSPTHLIKTRGQQVTLRCSPISGHKSVSWYQQVLGQGPQFIFQYYEKEERGRGNFPDRFSARQFPNYSSELNVNALLLGDSALYLCASSFYSGAFIHNEQFFGPGTRLTVL.